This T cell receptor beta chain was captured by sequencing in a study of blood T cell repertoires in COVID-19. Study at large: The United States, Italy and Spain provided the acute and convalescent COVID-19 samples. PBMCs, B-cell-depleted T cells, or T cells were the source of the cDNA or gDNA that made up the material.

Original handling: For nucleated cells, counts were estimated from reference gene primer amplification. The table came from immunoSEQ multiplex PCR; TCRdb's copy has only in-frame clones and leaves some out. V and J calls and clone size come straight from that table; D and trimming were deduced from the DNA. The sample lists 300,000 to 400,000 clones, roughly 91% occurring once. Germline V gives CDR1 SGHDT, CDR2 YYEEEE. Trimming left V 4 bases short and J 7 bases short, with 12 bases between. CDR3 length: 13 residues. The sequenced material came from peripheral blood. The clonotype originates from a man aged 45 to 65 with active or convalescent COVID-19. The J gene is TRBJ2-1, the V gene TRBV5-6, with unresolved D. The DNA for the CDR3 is TGTGCCAGCAGCCTTCATGAGTTAAATGAGCAGTTCTTC. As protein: CASSLHELNEQFF. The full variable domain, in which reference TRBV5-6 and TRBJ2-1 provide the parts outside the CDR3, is DAGVTQSPTHLIKTRGQQVTLRCSPKSGHDTVSWYQQALGQGPQFIFQYYEEEERQRGNFPDRFSGHQFPNYSSELNVNALLLGDSALYLCASSLHELNEQFFGPGTRLTVL.